These 26 T cell receptor beta chains were all obtained from the same sample, sequenced in a study of T cell repertoires in cytomegalovirus infection. Using its own MiXCR run on the reads, TCRdb lists one record per CDR3 protein. The data hold roughly 100,000 distinct CDR3 sequences, with approximately 17% observed a single time. Sequencing was performed on PBMCs. Receptors originate from a human donor in good health (CMV status not recorded). Some clones in this sample may be carry-over from other donors' samples.

This chain uses TRBV28 with TRBJ1-5; D call uncertain. Per germline, CDR1 MDHEN and CDR2 SYDVKM. The CDR3 totals 14 residues. The V gene lost 3 bases and the J gene lost 3 bases, with 9 bases spanning the gap. In DNA form, the CDR3 reads TGTGCCAGCAGTTTCTCACGGTTCAATCAGCCCCAGCATTTT. Its protein product is CASSFSRFNQPQHF.

The chain combines TRBV7-3 with TRBJ1-2; D gene unclear. Trimming pared 1 base from V and 5 bases from J, leaving 11 bases between. The germline gives CDR1 SGHTA, CDR2 FQGTGA. This CDR3 region has 14 residues. The CDR3 is CASSLIPQPYGYTF. The CDR3 nucleotides are TGTGCCAGCAGCTTAATACCCCAGCCATATGGCTACACCTTC. Complete variable domain (other parts from reference TRBV7-3 and TRBJ1-2): GAGVSQTPSNKVTEKGKYVELRCDPISGHTALYWYRQSLGQGPEFLIYFQGTGAADDSGLPNDRFFAVRPEGSVSTLKIQRTERGDSAVYLCASSLIPQPYGYTFGSGTRLTVV.

This clonotype was observed a handful of times. The chain uses TRBV6-2 or TRBV6-3 and TRBJ2-7, with a weak D call TRBD1 (5 bases). This CDR3 region has 15 residues. V lost 8 bases and J lost 1, with 18 bases in between. Germline V gene lookup returns CDR1 MNHEY and CDR2 SVGEGT. This CDR3 reads CASGARKGFSYEQYF. The CDR3 DNA reads TGTGCCAGCGGAGCGAGAAAGGGGTTTTCCTACGAGCAGTACTTC.

DNA of the CDR3: TGTGCCAGCAGCTTAAACCGAGGGGAGACCCAGTACTTC. It encodes CASSLNRGETQYF. The chain couples TRBV7-3 to TRBJ2-5; TRBD2 might be the D (5 bases). Trimming cost V 1 base and J 5 bases, with 8 bases left between them. The CDR3 length is 13 residues. The germline CDR1 and CDR2 sequences are SGHTA and FQGTGA.

The chain joins TRBV6-2 or TRBV6-3 to TRBJ1-6; D might be TRBD1 (6 bases). The CDR3 is 15 amino acids. Germline V gene sequence: CDR1 MNHEY, CDR2 SVGEGT. The V gene lost 5 bases and the J gene lost 8 bases, with 16 bases spanning the gap. CDR3 sequence (DNA): TGTGCCAGCAGTCTACCGGACAGTGGGTATTCACCCCTCCACTTT. Its translation: CASSLPDSGYSPLHF.

This clonotype was recorded a few times. This sequence joins TRBV6-5 and TRBJ1-4, with no clear D. CDR1 is MNHEY, CDR2 SVGAGI, per germline. CDR3 length: 14 residues. The germline V and J ends were trimmed by 6 bases and 7 bases, with 15 bases remaining between them. CDR3 DNA: TGTGCCAGCAGGACCCTATTATTACGTGAAAAACTGTTTTTT. This codes for CASRTLLLREKLFF.

In this sample, this clonotype turned up many times. The chain couples TRBV28 to TRBJ2-7; a possible D gene is TRBD1 (6 bases). Germline CDR1 is MDHEN and CDR2 is SYDVKM. This CDR3 contains 14 residues. V was trimmed by 4 bases and J by 2 bases, leaving 12 bases between them. CDR3 sequence reads: CASSSPGATYEQYF. CDR3 sequence (DNA): TGTGCCAGCAGTTCCCCAGGGGCAACCTACGAGCAGTACTTC.

In its sample, this clonotype was seen many times. This chain uses TRBV28 with TRBJ1-2; D is unresolved. The CDR3 runs 11 residues. CDR1 and CDR2 (germline): MDHEN, SYDVKM. The germline V and J ends were trimmed by 7 bases and 14 bases, with 17 bases remaining between them. The CDR3 region is CASTTLTVPTF. DNA of the CDR3: TGTGCCAGCACCACACTGACGGTACCTACCTTC.

This clonotype has only a few counts. The chain joins TRBV6-6 to TRBJ1-4, with D unclear. Germline-derived CDR1 and CDR2 are MNHNY and SVGAGI (reference sequence). CDR3 length equals 15 residues. Trimming removed 4 bases from V and 3 bases from J, with 12 bases in between. CDR3 coding DNA: TGTGCCAGCAGTTCCCCGACTCTTTCTAATGAAAAACTGTTTTTT. It codes for CASSSPTLSNEKLFF.

Ten or more counts support this clonotype. J is TRBJ2-2 and V is TRBV19, with D hard to call. Trimming took 3 bases from V and 0 from J, leaving 14 bases between them. Germline assignment: CDR1 LNHDA and CDR2 SQIVND (reference sequence). The CDR3 runs 17 residues. The CDR3 DNA reads as TGTGCCAGTAGTATGCTTATTGGCAGCACGAACACCGGGGAGCTGTTTTTT. Translated: CASSMLIGSTNTGELFF.

The chain is built from TRBV14 and TRBJ2-3, with D perhaps matching TRBD2 (6 bases). Germline CDR1 SGHDN, CDR2 FVKESK. This CDR3 region has 14 residues. Trimming removed 4 bases from V and 2 bases from J, with 10 bases in between. The CDR3, as DNA: TGTGCCAGCAGCCCCCCGGACTACACAGATACGCAGTATTTT. Translated: CASSPPDYTDTQYF.

The genes are TRBV28 and TRBJ1-3; the match to TRBD1 covers 8 bases. Unmatched junction bases numbered 11, after V lost 2 bases and J lost 2 bases. This CDR3 comprises 18 residues. CDR1 and CDR2 from the germline V gene are MDHEN and SYDVKM. As DNA, the CDR3 is TGTGCCAGCAGTTTAGGGGTAGGCAGGGGGCGAACTGGAAACACCATATATTTT. Its translation: CASSLGVGRGRTGNTIYF.

This clonotype came up many times. The chain has TRBV12-3 or TRBV12-4 and TRBJ2-5; a weak D match, TRBD2 (7 bases). This CDR3 spans 16 amino acids. The ends were cut back, 6 bases at V and 2 bases at J, with 19 bases in the middle. The CDR3 sequence is CASSPSGGGHQETQYF. CDR3 in DNA: TGTGCCAGCAGCCCCAGTGGCGGGGGACATCAAGAGACCCAGTACTTC.

The chain uses TRBV7-2 and TRBJ2-3, with TRBD1 as a possible D gene (6 bases). Trimming removed 3 bases at V and 4 bases at J, with 11 bases between. Germline V gene lookup returns CDR1 SGHTA and CDR2 FQGNSA. The CDR3 runs to 14 residues. CDR3 bases: TGTGCCAGCAGCTTCGGGACACCGGCAGATACGCAGTATTTT. Protein sequence: CASSFGTPADTQYF.

V usage is TRBV24-1 and J usage is TRBJ2-7; tentatively, D is TRBD1 (6 bases). Germline loops: CDR1 KGHDR, CDR2 SFDVKD. The CDR3 has 13 residues. The V end was cut by 4 bases, the J end by 7 bases, with 13 bases between. In DNA, the CDR3 is TGTGCCACCAGTGACCTCAGGGGTGGAGAGCAGTACTTC. Amino acid sequence: CATSDLRGGEQYF.

In its sample, this clonotype was seen many times. This CDR3 is CASSLWGPANTEAFF. As DNA, the CDR3 is TGTGCCAGCAGCTTATGGGGACCGGCGAACACTGAAGCTTTCTTT. The chain links TRBV7-2 to TRBJ1-1, with D possibly matching TRBD1 (5 bases). The V and J ends lost 2 bases and 1 base respectively, with 11 bases between them. This CDR3 has 15 amino acids. The germline V gene has CDR1 SGHTA and CDR2 FQGNSA.

The sample holds many counts of this clonotype. The chain couples TRBV7-8 to TRBJ2-1; D possibly corresponds to TRBD1 (6 bases). The CDR3 loop spans 15 amino acids. Per the germline V gene, CDR1 is SGHVS and CDR2 is FQNEAQ. V was trimmed by 5 bases and J by 6 bases, leaving 17 bases between them. CDR3 sequence reads: CASSPGARIGNEQFF. In nucleotides, the CDR3 is TGTGCCAGCAGCCCAGGGGCTAGGATTGGCAATGAGCAGTTCTTC.

This clonotype was counted at least ten times. The chain has TRBV5-1 and TRBJ2-6, with 8 bases matching TRBD1. V lost 0 bases, J lost 2 bases, and 1 base stayed unmatched. CDR3 length: 16 amino acids. The V gene's germline CDR1 is SGHRS and CDR2 YFSETQ. The CDR3 loop is CASSLGGQAGANVLTF. DNA for the CDR3: TGCGCCAGCAGCTTGGGGGGACAGGCTGGGGCCAACGTCCTGACTTTC.

The chain combines TRBV15 with TRBJ2-7; TRBD2 is a possible D gene (6 bases). The ends were cut back, 0 bases at V and 2 bases at J, with 11 bases in the middle. There are 15 residues in the CDR3. Per germline, CDR1 LNHNV and CDR2 YYDKDF (reference sequence). The CDR3 sequence: CATSRDREQTYEQYF. CDR3 DNA sequence: TGTGCCACCAGCAGAGATCGGGAGCAGACCTACGAGCAGTACTTC.

This rearrangement joins TRBV20-1 to TRBJ1-3; no firm D call. CDR1 and CDR2 (germline): DFQATT, SNEGSKA (reference sequence). The CDR3 has 13 residues. The V end lost 3 bases, the J end lost 2 bases, and 8 bases lay between the germline ends. CDR3: CSARRIAGNTIYF. Written as DNA, the CDR3 is TGCAGTGCTAGGAGGATTGCTGGAAACACCATATATTTT.

The table lists this clonotype with many counts. V is TRBV7-8 and J is TRBJ2-3; D possibly uses TRBD1 or TRBD2 (6 bases each). Germline assignment: CDR1 SGHVS and CDR2 FQNEAQ. The CDR3 sequence is 17 residues long. Trimming removed 1 base from V and 3 bases from J, with 17 bases in between. The CDR3 protein is CASSLGSPTGGTDTQYF. The CDR3 region has the DNA TGTGCCAGCAGCTTAGGTAGTCCGACAGGAGGGACAGATACGCAGTATTTT.

This clonotype was counted ten times or more. The rearrangement uses TRBV7-2 and TRBJ2-3; 14 bases are a match to TRBD2. The CDR3 has 16 residues. V shed 5 bases and J 2 bases; nucleotides not matched to a gene: 3. Germline V CDR1 and CDR2: SGHTA, FQGNSA. CDR3 protein: CASSQGLAGATDTQYF. CDR3 in DNA: TGTGCCAGCAGCCAGGGACTAGCGGGGGCCACAGATACGCAGTATTTT.

The table lists this clonotype with a few counts. V gene TRBV15 combines with J gene TRBJ2-1; 9 nucleotides agree with TRBD2. The V gene's germline CDR1 is LNHNV and CDR2 YYDKDF (reference sequence). The CDR3 is made up of 14 amino acids. J was trimmed by 10 bases and V by 5 bases; bases with no gene match: 9. The CDR3 loop reads CATSSARGGREQFF. The CDR3 region has the DNA TGTGCCACCAGCTCAGCGCGGGGGGGCCGGGAGCAGTTCTTC.

This clonotype was counted ten times or more. This chain links TRBV7-3 with TRBJ1-1; D gene ambiguous. Germline V lookup: CDR1 SGHTA, CDR2 FQGTGA. The CDR3 runs to 13 residues. Trimming cost V 4 bases and J 4 bases, with 10 bases left between them. The CDR3 region has the DNA TGTGCCAGCAGCTCTTCGCCAGGCACTGAAGCTTTCTTT. Its translation is CASSSSPGTEAFF.

Regarding this clonotype: This may be a read error, as it is one base from a much larger clone. The CDR3 end shows no conserved phenylalanine or tryptophan, and so a read error is likely. The J gene is TRBJ2-2, the V gene TRBV7-6, with no clear D. The CDR3 spans 13 residues. V lost 1 base and J lost 4, with 4 bases in between. The germline V gene encodes CDR1 SGHVS and CDR2 FNYEAQ. CDR3 bases: TGTGCCAGCAGCTTAGACCCCACCGGGGAGCTGTTTTCT. This sequence encodes CASSLDPTGELFS.

This clonotype showed up many times. The CDR3 region is CASSMGVETQYF. The CDR3 DNA reads as TGTGCCAGCAGCATGGGGGTGGAGACCCAGTACTTC. V is TRBV7-2 and J is TRBJ2-5, with D perhaps matching TRBD1 or TRBD2 (5 bases each). Germline V gene sequence: CDR1 SGHTA, CDR2 FQGNSA. V lost 5 bases and J lost 5, with 9 bases in between. This CDR3 region has 12 residues.